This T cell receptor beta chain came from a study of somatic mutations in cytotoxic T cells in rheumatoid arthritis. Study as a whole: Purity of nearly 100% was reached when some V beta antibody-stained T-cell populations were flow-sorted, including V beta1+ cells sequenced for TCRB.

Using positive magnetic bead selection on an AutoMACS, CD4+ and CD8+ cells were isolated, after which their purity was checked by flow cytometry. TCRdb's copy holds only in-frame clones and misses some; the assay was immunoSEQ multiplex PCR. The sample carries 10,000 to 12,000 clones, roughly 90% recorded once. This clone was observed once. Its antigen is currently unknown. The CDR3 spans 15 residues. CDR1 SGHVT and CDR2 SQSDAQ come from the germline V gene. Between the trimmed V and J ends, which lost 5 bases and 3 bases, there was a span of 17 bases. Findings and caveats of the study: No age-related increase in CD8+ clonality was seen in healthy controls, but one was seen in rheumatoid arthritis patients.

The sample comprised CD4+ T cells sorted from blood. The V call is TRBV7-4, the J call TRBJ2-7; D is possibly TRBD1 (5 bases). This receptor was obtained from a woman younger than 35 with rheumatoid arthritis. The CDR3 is CASSRTQVILYEQYF. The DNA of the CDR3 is TGTGCCAGCAGCCGTACACAGGTTATTCTCTACGAGCAGTACTTC.